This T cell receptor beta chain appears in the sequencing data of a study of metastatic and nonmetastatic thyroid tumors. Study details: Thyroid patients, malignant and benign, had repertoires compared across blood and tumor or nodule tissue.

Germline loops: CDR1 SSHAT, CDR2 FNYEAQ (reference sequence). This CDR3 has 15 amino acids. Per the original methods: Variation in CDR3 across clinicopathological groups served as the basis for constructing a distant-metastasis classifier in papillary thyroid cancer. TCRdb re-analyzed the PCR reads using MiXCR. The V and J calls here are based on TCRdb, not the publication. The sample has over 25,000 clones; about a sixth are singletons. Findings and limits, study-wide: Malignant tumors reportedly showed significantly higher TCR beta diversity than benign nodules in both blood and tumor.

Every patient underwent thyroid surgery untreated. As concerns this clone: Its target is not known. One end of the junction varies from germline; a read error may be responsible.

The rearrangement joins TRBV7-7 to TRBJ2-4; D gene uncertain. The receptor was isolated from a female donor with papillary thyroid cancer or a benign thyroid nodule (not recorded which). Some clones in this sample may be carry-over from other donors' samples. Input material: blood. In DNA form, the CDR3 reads TGTGCTAGCAGCTTCGGATGGTCGGCCAAAAACATTCAGTACTTC. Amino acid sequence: CASSFGWSAKNIQYF.